Shown below are 32 T cell receptor beta chains from a single sample sequenced in a study of beta chain features in type 1 diabetes. Study-wide findings and caveats: Researchers report that Type 1 diabetes patients had moderately but significantly shorter TCRB CDR3s across all four CD4+ subsets.

These TCRs are of unknown antigen specificity. Isolated RNA was reverse transcribed in full, so expressed TCRB transcripts were sequenced. Some clones are missing from TCRdb's copy, which holds only in-frame ones; the method was immunoSEQ multiplex PCR. The profile covers hundreds of thousands of clones, with about an eighth appearing a single time and about 0.02% taken by the ten largest. Material: naive CD4+ T cells from blood. The receptor source for this set is a man aged 18 to 30 with type 1 diabetes.

Worth noting for this clone: The sample carries other DNA sequences with the same CDR3. The chain uses TRBV29-1 and TRBJ1-1; unclear D gene. CDR3 length: 13 residues. V was trimmed by 3 bases and J by 0 bases, leaving 8 bases between them. CDR1 and CDR2 (germline): SQVTM, ANQGSEA. The CDR3 DNA is TGCAGCGTTGATAAAGGGATGAACACTGAAGCTTTCTTT. Its protein is CSVDKGMNTEAFF. Looking up the rest from reference TRBV29-1 and TRBJ1-1 gives the full variable domain: SAVISQKPSRDICQRGTSLTIQCQVDSQVTMMFWYRQQPGQSLTLIATANQGSEATYESGFVIDKFPISRPNLTFSTLTVSNMSPEDSSIYLCSVDKGMNTEAFFGQGTRLTVV.

The chain joins TRBV4-1 to TRBJ2-3; TRBD1 matches 10 bases. The CDR3 loop spans 17 amino acids. Germline-derived CDR1 and CDR2 are MGHRA and YSYEKL. V lost 0 bases and J lost 3; bases outside the gene matches: 6. The CDR3 reads CASSQDRPGQGTDTQYF. The CDR3 DNA reads TGCGCCAGCAGCCAAGACCGCCCGGGACAGGGGACAGATACGCAGTATTTT.

This clone turned up a few times. Other DNA variants within this sample encode the same CDR3. In nucleotides, the CDR3 is TGTGCCAGCTCACCCAGGGGTTACGAGCAGTACTTC. This encodes CASSPRGYEQYF. The gene calls are TRBV18 and TRBJ2-7, with D perhaps matching TRBD1 (6 bases). Germline CDR1 and CDR2: KGHSH and LQKENI. The CDR3 length is 12 residues. V lost 3 bases and J 4 bases, leaving 7 bases between the germline ends.

This clone was counted only a few times. One end of the junction is discordant with germline, which a read error may explain. The genes are TRBV28 and TRBJ2-7; 8 bases are shared with TRBD1. The CDR3 consists of 11 residues. Per germline, CDR1 MDHEN and CDR2 SYDVKM. The CDR3 nucleotides read TGTGCCAGCAGTTCTACAGGGGGAGGTGACTTC. It yields the protein CASSSTGGGDF. The full variable domain, its missing parts supplied by reference TRBV28 and TRBJ2-7, is DVKVTQSSRYLVKRTGEKVFLECVQDMDHENMFWYRQDPGLGLRLIYFSYDVKMKEKGDIPEGYSVSREKKERFSLILESASTNQTSMYLCASSSTGGGDFGPGTRLTVT.

The chain is built from TRBV6-1 and TRBJ1-1; maybe TRBD1 (5 bases). Trimming took off 4 bases at V and 1 base at J, with 10 bases between the two ends. The CDR3 extends over 14 amino acids. CDR1 is MNHNS, CDR2 SASEGT, per germline. The CDR3: CASSALQGNTEAFF. CDR3 nucleotides: TGTGCCAGCAGTGCCCTTCAGGGGAACACTGAAGCTTTCTTT.

This clone appeared a few times. Other DNA sequences in this sample translate to the same CDR3. This sequence joins TRBV27 and TRBJ1-6, with TRBD1 as a possible D gene (6 bases). The CDR3 length is 12 residues. V was pared by 6 bases and J by 10 bases, with 10 bases between. Per germline, CDR1 MNHEY and CDR2 SMNVEV (reference sequence). This CDR3 reads CASSLQGSPLHF. The CDR3 DNA follows: TGTGCCAGCAGCCTACAGGGATCACCCCTCCACTTT.

The V gene is TRBV6-5, the J gene TRBJ2-3, with D unclear. The CDR3 is 15 amino acids. Looked up from germline, CDR1 is MNHEY and CDR2 is SVGAGI. V lost 0 bases and J lost 4, with 11 bases in between. The CDR3 spells CASSYSAFGADTQYF. In nucleotides, the CDR3 is TGTGCCAGCAGTTACTCGGCCTTTGGGGCAGATACGCAGTATTTT.

With regard to this clone: Different DNA sequences within this sample yield the same CDR3. The rearrangement joins TRBV6-1 to TRBJ2-7; 8 bases align to TRBD1. The germline CDR1 and CDR2 sequences are MNHNS and SASEGT. The CDR3 runs 13 residues. The V and J ends lost 6 bases and 2 bases, in that order; junction bases with no gene match: 3. CDR3 region: CASSRQGPYEQYF. DNA of the CDR3: TGTGCCAGCAGCCGACAGGGGCCCTACGAGCAGTACTTC.

The chain recombines TRBV9 with TRBJ1-1; D is unresolved. From germline, CDR1 is SGDLS and CDR2 YYNGEE. The CDR3 sequence is 13 residues long. Trimming pared 2 bases from V and 7 bases from J, leaving 12 bases between. The CDR3 DNA reads as TGTGCCAGCAGCGTCCGGGGTTTCGATGAAGCTTTCTTT. Amino acid sequence: CASSVRGFDEAFF.

This clone has a handful of counts. The J gene is TRBJ2-7, the V gene TRBV4-1; 10 nucleotides align to TRBD1. Losses at the gene ends were 3 bases for V and 7 bases for J; bases not matched to a gene: 9. This CDR3 is built from 15 residues. Germline lookup yields CDR1 MGHRA and CDR2 YSYEKL. Here the CDR3 DNA reads TGCGCCAGCAGCCACGCGGGACAGGGGACCCGGGAGCAGTACTTC. This codes for CASSHAGQGTREQYF.

The chain carries TRBV2 and TRBJ2-2; 7 bases match TRBD1. CDR3 size: 14 residues. Germline assignment: CDR1 SNHLY and CDR2 FYNNEI. The V and J ends lost 6 bases and 7 bases, in that order; junction bases with no gene match: 8. The DNA for the CDR3 is TGTGCCAGCAGCCTCTTTGGACAGGTCGGGGAGCTGTTTTTT. Protein: CASSLFGQVGELFF. Looking up the rest from reference TRBV2 and TRBJ2-2 gives the full variable domain: EPEVTQTPSHQVTQMGQEVILRCVPISNHLYFYWYRQILGQKVEFLVSFYNNEISEKSEIFDDQFSVERPDGSNFTLKIRSTKLEDSAMYFCASSLFGQVGELFFGEGSRLTVL.

The chain employs TRBV4-1 and TRBJ1-4; D is undetermined. Between the trimmed V and J ends, which lost 4 bases and 8 bases, there was a span of 20 bases. There are 16 residues in the CDR3. The germline V gene encodes CDR1 MGHRA and CDR2 YSYEKL. CDR3 sequence reads: CASSPREKEGFEKLFF. The DNA of the CDR3 is TGCGCCAGCAGCCCTAGAGAAAAGGAGGGATTCGAAAAACTGTTTTTT.

This chain links TRBV29-1 with TRBJ2-6, with 8 bases identical to TRBD2. The germline V gene has CDR1 SQVTM and CDR2 ANQGSEA. The CDR3 has 16 amino acids. V lost 3 bases to trimming and J lost 0 bases; unmatched junction nucleotides: 4. The CDR3 DNA follows: TGCAGCGTTGATGCGGGGGGAGCCTCTGGGGCCAACGTCCTGACTTTC. Translated: CSVDAGGASGANVLTF.

The chain combines TRBV2 with TRBJ1-5; D is unresolved. Germline CDR1 SNHLY, CDR2 FYNNEI. V lost 4 bases and J 5 bases, leaving 12 bases between the germline ends. The CDR3 consists of 14 residues. CDR3: CASSGPGRDQPQHF. The CDR3 DNA reads TGTGCCAGCAGTGGACCTGGGAGGGATCAGCCCCAGCATTTT. The full variable domain, completed using reference TRBV2 and TRBJ1-5, is EPEVTQTPSHQVTQMGQEVILRCVPISNHLYFYWYRQILGQKVEFLVSFYNNEISEKSEIFDDQFSVERPDGSNFTLKIRSTKLEDSAMYFCASSGPGRDQPQHFGDGTRLSIL.

The chain is built from TRBV29-1 and TRBJ2-3, with 11 bases identical to TRBD2. V shed 0 bases, J shed 4 bases, and the junction held 3 bases outside the gene matches. The CDR3 consists of 15 residues. Germline CDR1 and CDR2: SQVTM and ANQGSEA. Here the CDR3 DNA reads TGCAGCGTTGAAGAACTAGCGGGGGTCGCAGATACGCAGTATTTT. Its protein product is CSVEELAGVADTQYF.

This chain connects TRBV7-9 to TRBJ2-5; D possibly corresponds to TRBD2 (7 bases). Germline values: CDR1 SEHNR, CDR2 FQNEAQ (reference sequence). Trimming took off 5 bases at V and 0 bases at J, with 16 bases between the two ends. This CDR3 is built from 16 residues. CDR3 DNA: TGTGCCAGCAGCCCCGCGGCGGGGGCGTACCAAGAGACCCAGTACTTC. This codes for CASSPAAGAYQETQYF.

This chain joins TRBV21-1 and TRBJ1-2. TRBV21-1 constitutes a pseudogene. This CDR3 is built from 12 residues. The CDR3 protein is CASVGTSRGYTF. The CDR3 bases are TGTGCCAGCGTCGGCACCTCCCGGGGCTACACCTTC.

The gene calls are TRBV7-3 and TRBJ1-1; no definite D call. This CDR3 is 15 amino acids long. Germline V gene lookup returns CDR1 SGHTA and CDR2 FQGTGA. Trimming pared 5 bases from V and 1 base from J, leaving 14 bases between. CDR3 residues: CASSQEMAGNTEAFF. CDR3 DNA: TGTGCCAGCAGCCAGGAGATGGCCGGGAACACTGAAGCTTTCTTT.

This clone was observed a few times. The CDR3, as DNA: TGTGCCAGCAGTGCCGACACAGGGTCTTGGGAGCAGTACTTC. Protein product: CASSADTGSWEQYF. This sequence joins TRBV25-1 and TRBJ2-7; weak D call: TRBD1 (6 bases). V lost 4 bases to trimming and J lost 7 bases, with 17 bases between them. This CDR3 has 14 residues. The germline V gene has CDR1 MGHDK and CDR2 SYGVNS.

The rearrangement links TRBV27 to TRBJ1-6; D not certain. The CDR3 runs 16 residues. The germline gives CDR1 MNHEY, CDR2 SMNVEV (reference sequence). The V gene lost 5 bases and the J gene lost 7 bases, with 18 bases spanning the gap. As DNA, the CDR3 is TGTGCCAGCAGTCCTCTCCGGGGAGTGAAAAATTCACCCCTCCACTTT. Translation gives CASSPLRGVKNSPLHF.

The genes are TRBV6-6 and TRBJ1-6, with no clear D. The V and J ends lost 0 bases and 9 bases respectively, with 3 bases between them. CDR1 and CDR2 (germline): MNHNY, SVGAGI (reference sequence). This CDR3 has 12 residues. The CDR3 DNA is TGTGCCAGCAGTTACTCGGGTTCACCCCTCCACTTT. Translation gives CASSYSGSPLHF.

This rearrangement joins TRBV7-9 to TRBJ1-2; D gene unclear. Germline V lookup: CDR1 SEHNR, CDR2 FQNEAQ (reference sequence). The CDR3 has 11 amino acids. Trimming took 3 bases from V and 10 from J, leaving 9 bases between them. In DNA form, the CDR3 reads TGTGCCAGCAGCTTGGGCGGGTACTACACCTTC. It specifies CASSLGGYYTF. The variable domain in full, completed from reference TRBV7-9 and TRBJ1-2, reads DTGVSQNPRHKITKRGQNVTFRCDPISEHNRLYWYRQTLGQGPEFLTYFQNEAQLEKSRLLSDRFSAERPKGSFSTLEIQRTEQGDSAMYLCASSLGGYYTFGSGTRLTVV.

This rearrangement joins TRBV28 to TRBJ1-1; 7 bases fit TRBD1. The CDR3 totals 16 residues. The ends lost 8 bases at V and 6 bases at J; junction bases unmatched: 18. The germline V gene encodes CDR1 MDHEN and CDR2 SYDVKM. The CDR3 DNA reads TGTGCCAGCCCCCCAAACCGGGCAGGGGGAATCCCTGAAGCTTTCTTT. Encoded protein: CASPPNRAGGIPEAFF. Complete variable domain (other parts from reference TRBV28 and TRBJ1-1): DVKVTQSSRYLVKRTGEKVFLECVQDMDHENMFWYRQDPGLGLRLIYFSYDVKMKEKGDIPEGYSVSREKKERFSLILESASTNQTSMYLCASPPNRAGGIPEAFFGQGTRLTVV.

V gene TRBV5-6 combines with J gene TRBJ1-2, with D tentatively TRBD1 (5 bases). From germline, CDR1 is SGHDT and CDR2 YYEEEE. The CDR3 is 13 amino acids. The V end lost 0 bases, the J end lost 8 bases, and 11 bases lay between the germline ends. This CDR3 is CASSLAGVYGYTF. Written as DNA, the CDR3 is TGTGCCAGCAGCTTGGCGGGGGTTTACGGCTACACCTTC.

This clone has just a few counts. The V call is TRBV9, the J call TRBJ2-2; no clear D. CDR1 SGDLS and CDR2 YYNGEE come from the germline V gene. The CDR3 extends over 16 amino acids. V was pared by 0 bases and J by 0 bases, with 9 bases between. The CDR3 region has the DNA TGTGCCAGCAGCGTAGCTACTCCACCGAACACCGGGGAGCTGTTTTTT. It specifies CASSVATPPNTGELFF.

This clone was seen only a few times. The chain employs TRBV2 and TRBJ2-1, with 13 nucleotides matching TRBD2. The CDR3 is 15 amino acids. In germline, CDR1 is SNHLY, CDR2 FYNNEI. After removal of 6 bases from V and 2 bases from J, the junction contained 1 base not matched to a gene. CDR3 sequence (DNA): TGTGCCAGCAGGGGGACTAGCGGGGCCTACAATGAGCAGTTCTTC. As protein: CASRGTSGAYNEQFF.

This clone was detected a few times. The chain couples TRBV5-6 to TRBJ2-1; D unclear. Germline CDR1 and CDR2: SGHDT and YYEEEE. V dropped 2 bases and J dropped 8 bases, with 14 bases sitting between them. This CDR3 has 14 amino acids. The CDR3 sequence is CASSFGVPDYEQFF. The CDR3 DNA sequence: TGTGCCAGCAGCTTCGGTGTCCCAGATTATGAGCAGTTCTTC.

This clone showed up just a few times. The CDR3 DNA sequence: TGTGTACTAGCGAACTACAATGTCAATGAGCAGTTCTTC. It translates to CVLANYNVNEQFF. The V and J genes are TRBV6-7 and TRBJ2-1; the match to TRBD2 covers 7 bases. TRBV6-7 is an ORF, and what it does is uncertain. This CDR3 is 13 amino acids long.

This clone has just a few counts. This rearrangement joins TRBV5-1 to TRBJ2-5; 9 bases are a match to TRBD1. Germline V lookup: CDR1 SGHRS, CDR2 YFSETQ. J lost 5 bases, V lost 0 bases, and 2 bases had no gene match. The CDR3 is made up of 14 amino acids. CDR3 in amino acids: CASSLAGTGETQYF. DNA for the CDR3: TGCGCCAGCAGCTTGGCGGGGACAGGGGAGACCCAGTACTTC.

This clone was recorded only once. The CDR3 nucleotides read TGCGCCAGCAGTCATAACCGACAGGGGGCGTCAGATACGCAGTATTTT. Translation: CASSHNRQGASDTQYF. The chain is built from TRBV23-1 and TRBJ2-3, with 10 bases identical to TRBD1. TRBV23-1 is sorted into the ORF group, with uncertain function. The CDR3 runs to 16 residues. Trimming at V came to 3 bases and at J to 4 bases, leaving 7 bases not matched to a gene.

This clone showed up just a few times. The rearrangement uses TRBV7-2 and TRBJ2-7, with D maybe TRBD1 (5 bases). V lost 3 bases, J lost 7 bases, and 16 bases lay in between. Germline-derived CDR1 and CDR2 are SGHTA and FQGNSA. This CDR3 has 14 amino acids. The CDR3 region has the DNA TGTGCCAGCAGCTTTGGGGCAGGGCGTCGAGAGCAGTACTTC. Protein sequence: CASSFGAGRREQYF.

This clone has a handful of counts. The V call is TRBV18, the J call TRBJ2-5, with unresolved D. Trimming took off 1 base at V and 3 bases at J, with 6 bases between the two ends. The CDR3 totals 13 residues. CDR1 and CDR2 (germline): KGHSH, LQKENI. This CDR3 reads CASSPRGKETQYF. CDR3 DNA: TGTGCCAGCTCACCACGGGGAAAAGAGACCCAGTACTTC.